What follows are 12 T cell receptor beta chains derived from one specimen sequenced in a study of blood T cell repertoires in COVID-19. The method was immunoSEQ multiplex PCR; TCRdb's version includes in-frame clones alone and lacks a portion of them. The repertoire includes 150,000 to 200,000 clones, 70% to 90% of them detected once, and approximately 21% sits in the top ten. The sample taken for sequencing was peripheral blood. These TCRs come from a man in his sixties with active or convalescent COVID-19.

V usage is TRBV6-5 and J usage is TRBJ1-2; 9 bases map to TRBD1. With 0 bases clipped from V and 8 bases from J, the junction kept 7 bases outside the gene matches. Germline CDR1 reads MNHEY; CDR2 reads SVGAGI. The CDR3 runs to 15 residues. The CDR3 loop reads CASSYSMGQGRGYTF. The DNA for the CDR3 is TGTGCCAGCAGTTACTCGATGGGACAGGGAAGGGGCTACACCTTC.

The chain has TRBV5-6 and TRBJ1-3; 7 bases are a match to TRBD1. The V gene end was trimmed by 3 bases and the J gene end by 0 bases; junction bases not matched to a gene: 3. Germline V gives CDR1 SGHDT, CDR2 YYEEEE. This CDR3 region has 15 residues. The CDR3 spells CASSYGTASGNTIYF. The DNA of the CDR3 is TGTGCCAGCAGCTACGGGACAGCCTCTGGAAACACCATATATTTT.

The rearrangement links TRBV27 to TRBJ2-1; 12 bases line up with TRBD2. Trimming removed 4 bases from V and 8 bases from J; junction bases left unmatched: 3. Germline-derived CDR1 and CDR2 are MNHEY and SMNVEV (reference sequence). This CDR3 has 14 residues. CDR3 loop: CASSSLAGGDEQFF. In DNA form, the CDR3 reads TGTGCCAGCAGTTCTCTAGCGGGGGGGGATGAGCAGTTCTTC.

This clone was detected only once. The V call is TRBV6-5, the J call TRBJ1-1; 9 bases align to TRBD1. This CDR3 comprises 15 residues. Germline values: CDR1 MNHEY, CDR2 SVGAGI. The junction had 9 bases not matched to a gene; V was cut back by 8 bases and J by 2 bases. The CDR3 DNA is TGTGCCAGCCAGCTCGGGACAGGGATTAACACTGAAGCTTTCTTT. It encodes CASQLGTGINTEAFF.

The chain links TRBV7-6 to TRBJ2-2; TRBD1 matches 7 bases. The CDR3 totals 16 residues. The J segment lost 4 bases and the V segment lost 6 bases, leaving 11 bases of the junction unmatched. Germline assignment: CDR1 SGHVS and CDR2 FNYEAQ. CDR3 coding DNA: TGTGCCAGCAGTTACACAGGGGACCCGGGCACCGGGGAGCTGTTTTTT. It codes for CASSYTGDPGTGELFF.

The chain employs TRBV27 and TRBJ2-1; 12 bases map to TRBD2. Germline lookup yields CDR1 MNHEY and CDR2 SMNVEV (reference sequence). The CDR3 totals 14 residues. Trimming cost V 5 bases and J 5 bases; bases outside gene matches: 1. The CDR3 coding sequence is TGTGCCAGCAGTCGACTAGCGGGGGACAATGAGCAGTTCTTC. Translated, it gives CASSRLAGDNEQFF.

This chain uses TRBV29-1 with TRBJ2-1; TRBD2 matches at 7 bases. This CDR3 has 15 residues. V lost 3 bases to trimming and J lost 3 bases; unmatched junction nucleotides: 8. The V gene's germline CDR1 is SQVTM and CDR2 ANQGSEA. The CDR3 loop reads CSVDGLAVNYNEQFF. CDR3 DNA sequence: TGCAGCGTTGATGGGCTAGCGGTTAACTACAATGAGCAGTTCTTC.

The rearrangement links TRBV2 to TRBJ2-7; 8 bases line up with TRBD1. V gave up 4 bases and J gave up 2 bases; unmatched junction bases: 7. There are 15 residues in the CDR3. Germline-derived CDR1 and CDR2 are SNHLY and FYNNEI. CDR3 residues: CASSGGGTGPYEQYF. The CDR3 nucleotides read TGTGCCAGCAGTGGCGGAGGGACAGGACCCTACGAGCAGTACTTC.

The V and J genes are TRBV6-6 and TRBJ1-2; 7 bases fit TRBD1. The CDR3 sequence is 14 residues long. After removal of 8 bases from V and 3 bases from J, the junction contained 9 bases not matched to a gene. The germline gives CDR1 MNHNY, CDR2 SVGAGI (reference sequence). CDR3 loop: CASHPRGIYYGYTF. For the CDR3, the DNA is TGTGCCAGCCACCCCAGGGGGATTTACTATGGCTACACCTTC.

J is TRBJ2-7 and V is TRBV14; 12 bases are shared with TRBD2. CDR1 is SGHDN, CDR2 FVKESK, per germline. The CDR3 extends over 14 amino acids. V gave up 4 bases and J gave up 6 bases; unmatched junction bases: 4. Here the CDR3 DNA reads TGTGCCAGCAGCCCACGGACTAGCGGGGCCGAGCAGTACTTC. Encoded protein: CASSPRTSGAEQYF. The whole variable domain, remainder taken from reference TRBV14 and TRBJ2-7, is EAGVTQFPSHSVIEKGQTVTLRCDPISGHDNLYWYRRVMGKEIKFLLHFVKESKQDESGMPNNRFLAERTGGTYSTLKVQPAELEDSGVYFCASSPRTSGAEQYFGPGTRLTVT.

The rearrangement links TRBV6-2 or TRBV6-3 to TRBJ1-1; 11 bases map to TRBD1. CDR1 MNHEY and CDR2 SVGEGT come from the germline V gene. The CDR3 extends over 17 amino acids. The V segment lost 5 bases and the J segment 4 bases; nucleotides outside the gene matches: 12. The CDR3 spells CASSRWTGTGGSTEAFF. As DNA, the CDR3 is TGTGCCAGCAGTCGCTGGACGGGGACAGGGGGGAGCACTGAAGCTTTCTTT.

The CDR3 reads CASSEWGRGHYNSPLHF. The CDR3 region has the DNA TGTGCCAGCAGTGAATGGGGCAGGGGACACTATAATTCACCCCTCCACTTT. This rearrangement joins TRBV25-1 to TRBJ1-6, with TRBD1 as a possible D gene (6 bases). V was clipped by 1 base and J by 3 bases, with 13 bases between them. The CDR3 extends over 17 amino acids. Germline V gene lookup returns CDR1 MGHDK and CDR2 SYGVNS.